One T cell receptor beta chain is described in this entry. After removal of 4 bases from V and 5 bases from J, the junction contained 10 bases not matched to a gene. This CDR3 region has 16 residues. The germline V gene encodes CDR1 SGHDN and CDR2 FVKESK. This sample stems from a study of cytomegalovirus exposure and HLA in healthy donors. PCR used 60 Vbeta primers and 13 Jbeta primers. Sequencing was performed with immunoSEQ multiplex PCR; in TCRdb, only in-frame clones are kept and a portion is missing. The sample consists of around 150,000 clones, roughly 80% of them appearing once. The chain is built from TRBV14 and TRBJ1-2; 10 nucleotides align to TRBD1. Sequenced material: PBMCs. The receptor's source is a man in his fifties in good health and CMV-seropositive. CDR3 sequence: CASSPQGQGSAYGYTF. The CDR3 region has the DNA TGTGCCAGCAGCCCCCAGGGACAGGGGAGTGCGTATGGCTACACCTTC.